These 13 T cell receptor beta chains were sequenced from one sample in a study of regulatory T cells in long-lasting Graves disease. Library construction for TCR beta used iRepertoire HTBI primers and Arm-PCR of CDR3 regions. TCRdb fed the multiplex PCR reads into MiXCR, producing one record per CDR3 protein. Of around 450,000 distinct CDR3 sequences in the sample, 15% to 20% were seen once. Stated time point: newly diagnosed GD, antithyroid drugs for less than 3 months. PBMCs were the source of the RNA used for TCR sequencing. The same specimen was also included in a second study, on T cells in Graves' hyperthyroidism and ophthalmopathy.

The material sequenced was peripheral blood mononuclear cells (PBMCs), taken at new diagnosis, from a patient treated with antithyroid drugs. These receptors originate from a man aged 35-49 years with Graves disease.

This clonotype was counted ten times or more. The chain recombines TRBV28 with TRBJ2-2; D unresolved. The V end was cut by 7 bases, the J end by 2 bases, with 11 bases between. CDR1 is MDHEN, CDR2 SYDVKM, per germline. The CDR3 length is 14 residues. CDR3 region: CASISGGNTGELFF. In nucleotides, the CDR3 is TGTGCCAGCATCTCAGGCGGAAACACCGGGGAGCTGTTTTTT.

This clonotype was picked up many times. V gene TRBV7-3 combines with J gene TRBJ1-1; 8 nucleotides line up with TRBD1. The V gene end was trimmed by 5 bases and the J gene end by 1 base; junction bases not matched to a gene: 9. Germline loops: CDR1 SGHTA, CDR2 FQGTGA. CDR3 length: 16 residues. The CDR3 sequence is CASSHRGTGPNTEAFF. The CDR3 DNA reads TGTGCCAGCAGCCACCGGGGGACAGGCCCGAACACTGAAGCTTTCTTT.

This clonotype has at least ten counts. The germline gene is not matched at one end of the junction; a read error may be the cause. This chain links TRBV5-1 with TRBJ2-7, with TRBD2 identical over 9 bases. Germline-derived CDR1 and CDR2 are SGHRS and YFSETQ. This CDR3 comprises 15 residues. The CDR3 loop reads CASSLVAGGPYEQYF. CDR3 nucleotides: TGTGCCAGCAGCTTGGTGGCGGGAGGGCCGTACGAGCAGTACTTC.

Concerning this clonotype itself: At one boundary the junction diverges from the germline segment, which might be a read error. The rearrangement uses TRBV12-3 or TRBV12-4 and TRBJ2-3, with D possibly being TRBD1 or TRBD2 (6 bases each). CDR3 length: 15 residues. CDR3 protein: CATSRGWGATDTQYF. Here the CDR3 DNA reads TGTGCCACCAGTCGAGGGTGGGGGGCCACAGATACGCAGTATTTT.

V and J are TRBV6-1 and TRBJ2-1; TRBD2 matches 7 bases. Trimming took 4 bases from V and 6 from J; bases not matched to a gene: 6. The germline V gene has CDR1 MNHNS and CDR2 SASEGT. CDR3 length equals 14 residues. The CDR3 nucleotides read TGTGCCAGCAGTGCGGGAGGAGGTACCAATGAGCAGTTCTTC. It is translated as CASSAGGGTNEQFF.

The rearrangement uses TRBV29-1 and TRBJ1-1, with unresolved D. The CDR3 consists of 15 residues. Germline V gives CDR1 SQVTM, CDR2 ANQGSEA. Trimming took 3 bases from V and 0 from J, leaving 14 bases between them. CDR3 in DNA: TGCAGCGTTGATCCGCGTAGGCCCCTGAACACTGAAGCTTTCTTT. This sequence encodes CSVDPRRPLNTEAFF.

Written as DNA, the CDR3 is TGTGCCAGTAAACCGGGCATTGGGGGCGAGCAGTACTTC. Translation: CASKPGIGGEQYF. The V and J genes are TRBV19 and TRBJ2-7; D possibly matches TRBD1 or TRBD2 (5 bases each). Per germline, CDR1 LNHDA and CDR2 SQIVND (reference sequence). V dropped 7 bases and J dropped 6 bases, with 16 bases sitting between them. This CDR3 has 13 residues.

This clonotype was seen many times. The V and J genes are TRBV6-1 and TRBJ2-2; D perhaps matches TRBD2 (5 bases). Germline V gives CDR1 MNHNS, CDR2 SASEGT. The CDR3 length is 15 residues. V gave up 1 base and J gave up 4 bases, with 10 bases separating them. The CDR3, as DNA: TGTGCCAGCAGTGAAGGAGGGTCGCGCACCGGGGAGCTGTTTTTT. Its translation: CASSEGGSRTGELFF.

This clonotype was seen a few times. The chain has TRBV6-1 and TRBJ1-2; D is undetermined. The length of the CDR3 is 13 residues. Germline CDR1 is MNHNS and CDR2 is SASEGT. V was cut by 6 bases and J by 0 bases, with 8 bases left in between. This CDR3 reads CASSRHPNYGYTF. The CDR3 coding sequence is TGTGCCAGCAGCCGACACCCTAACTATGGCTACACCTTC.

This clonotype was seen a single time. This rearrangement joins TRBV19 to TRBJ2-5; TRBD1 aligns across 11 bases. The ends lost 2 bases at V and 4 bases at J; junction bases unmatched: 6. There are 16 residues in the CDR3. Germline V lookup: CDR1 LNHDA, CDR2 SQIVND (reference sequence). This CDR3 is CASSILGQGGGETQYF. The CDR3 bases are TGTGCCAGTAGTATACTGGGACAGGGGGGGGGAGAGACCCAGTACTTC. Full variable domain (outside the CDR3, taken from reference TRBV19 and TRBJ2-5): DGGITQSPKYLFRKEGQNVTLSCEQNLNHDAMYWYRQDPGQGLRLIYYSQIVNDFQKGDIAEGYSVSREKKESFPLTVTSAQKNPTAFYLCASSILGQGGGETQYFGPGTRLLVL.

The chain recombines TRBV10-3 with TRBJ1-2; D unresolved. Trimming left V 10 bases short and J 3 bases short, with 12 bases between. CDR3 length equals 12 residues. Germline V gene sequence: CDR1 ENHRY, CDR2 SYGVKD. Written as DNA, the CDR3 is TGTGCCAGAAAGGTAGATGACTATGGCTACACCTTC. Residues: CARKVDDYGYTF.

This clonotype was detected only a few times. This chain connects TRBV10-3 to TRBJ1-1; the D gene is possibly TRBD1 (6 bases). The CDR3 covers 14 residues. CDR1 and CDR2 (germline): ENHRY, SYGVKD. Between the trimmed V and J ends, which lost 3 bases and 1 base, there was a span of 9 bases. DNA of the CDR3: TGTGCCATCAGTGAACAGGGTAAGAACACTGAAGCTTTCTTT. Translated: CAISEQGKNTEAFF.

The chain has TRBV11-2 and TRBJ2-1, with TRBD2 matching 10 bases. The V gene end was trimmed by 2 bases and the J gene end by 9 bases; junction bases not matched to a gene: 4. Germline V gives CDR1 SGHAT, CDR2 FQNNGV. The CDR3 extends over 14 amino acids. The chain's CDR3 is CASSLRTSGGEQFF. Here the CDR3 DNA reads TGTGCCAGCAGCTTAAGGACTAGCGGCGGTGAGCAGTTCTTC.